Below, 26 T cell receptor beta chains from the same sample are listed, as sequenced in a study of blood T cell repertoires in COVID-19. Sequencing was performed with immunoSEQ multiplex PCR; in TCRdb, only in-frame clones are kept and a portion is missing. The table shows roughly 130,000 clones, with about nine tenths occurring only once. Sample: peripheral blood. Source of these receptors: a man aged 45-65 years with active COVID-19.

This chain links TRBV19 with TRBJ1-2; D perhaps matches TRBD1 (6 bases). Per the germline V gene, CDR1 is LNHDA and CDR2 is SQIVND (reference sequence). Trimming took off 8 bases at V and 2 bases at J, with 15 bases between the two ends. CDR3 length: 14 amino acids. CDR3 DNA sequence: TGTGCCAGTGCCCCGGGAGGGGGAAACTATGGCTACACCTTC. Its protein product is CASAPGGGNYGYTF.

The CDR3 loop is CASSVLQGTSGYYEQFF. CDR3 sequence (DNA): TGTGCCAGCAGCGTACTACAGGGAACTAGCGGGTACTATGAGCAGTTCTTC. The genes are TRBV9 and TRBJ2-1; 9 nucleotides align to TRBD2. Germline CDR1 reads SGDLS; CDR2 reads YYNGEE. The CDR3 spans 17 residues. Trimming took 1 base from V and 8 from J; bases not matched to a gene: 13.

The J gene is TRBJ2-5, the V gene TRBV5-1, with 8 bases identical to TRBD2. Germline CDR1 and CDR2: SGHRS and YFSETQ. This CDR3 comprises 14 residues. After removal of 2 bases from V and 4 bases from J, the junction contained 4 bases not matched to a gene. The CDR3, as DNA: TGCGCCAGCAGCTTCGGGACTAGTGTAGAGACCCAGTACTTC. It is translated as CASSFGTSVETQYF.

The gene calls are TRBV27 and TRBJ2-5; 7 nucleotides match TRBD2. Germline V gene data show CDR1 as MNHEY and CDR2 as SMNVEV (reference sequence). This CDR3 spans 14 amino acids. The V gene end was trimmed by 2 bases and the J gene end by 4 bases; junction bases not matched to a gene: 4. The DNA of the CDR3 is TGTGCCAGCAGTTTAGCGGGAGAGGGAGAGACCCAGTACTTC. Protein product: CASSLAGEGETQYF.

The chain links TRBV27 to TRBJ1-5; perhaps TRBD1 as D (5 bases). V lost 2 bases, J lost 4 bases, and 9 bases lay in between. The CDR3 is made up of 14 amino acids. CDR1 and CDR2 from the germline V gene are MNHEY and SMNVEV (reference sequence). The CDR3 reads CASSLDRANQPQHF. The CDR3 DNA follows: TGTGCCAGCAGTTTAGACAGAGCTAATCAGCCCCAGCATTTT.

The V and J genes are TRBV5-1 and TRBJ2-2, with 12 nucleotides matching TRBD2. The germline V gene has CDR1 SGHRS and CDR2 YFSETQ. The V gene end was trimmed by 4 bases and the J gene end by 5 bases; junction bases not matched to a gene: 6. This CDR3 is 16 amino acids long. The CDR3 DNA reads TGCGCCAGCAGCCAACTAGCGGGAGGAGGGACCGGGGAGCTGTTTTTT. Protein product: CASSQLAGGGTGELFF.

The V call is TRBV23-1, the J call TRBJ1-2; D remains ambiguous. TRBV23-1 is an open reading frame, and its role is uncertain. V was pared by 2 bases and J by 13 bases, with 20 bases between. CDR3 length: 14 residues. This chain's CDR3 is CASSQRTEAWNCTF. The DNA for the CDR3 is TGCGCCAGCAGTCAAAGGACTGAGGCCTGGAACTGCACCTTC.

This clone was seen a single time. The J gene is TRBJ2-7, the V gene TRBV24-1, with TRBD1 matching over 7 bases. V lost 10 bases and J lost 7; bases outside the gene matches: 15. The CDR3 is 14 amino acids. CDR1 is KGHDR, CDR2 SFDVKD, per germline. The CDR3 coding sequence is TGTGCCACGAATAGACAGGGTTCGTGGAGGGAGCAGTACTTC. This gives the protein CATNRQGSWREQYF.

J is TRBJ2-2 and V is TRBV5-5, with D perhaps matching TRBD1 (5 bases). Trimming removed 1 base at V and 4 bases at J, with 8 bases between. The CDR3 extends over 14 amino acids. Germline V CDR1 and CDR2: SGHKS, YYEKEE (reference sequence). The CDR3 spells CASSLIRGTGELFF. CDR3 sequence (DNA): TGTGCCAGCAGCTTGATTAGGGGCACCGGGGAGCTGTTTTTT.

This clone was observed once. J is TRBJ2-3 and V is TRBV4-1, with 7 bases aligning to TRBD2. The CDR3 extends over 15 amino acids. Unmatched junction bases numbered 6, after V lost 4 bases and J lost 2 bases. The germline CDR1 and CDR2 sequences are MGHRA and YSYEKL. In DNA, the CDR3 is TGCGCCAGCAGCCGCGGTAGCGGGTACACAGATACGCAGTATTTT. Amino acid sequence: CASSRGSGYTDTQYF.

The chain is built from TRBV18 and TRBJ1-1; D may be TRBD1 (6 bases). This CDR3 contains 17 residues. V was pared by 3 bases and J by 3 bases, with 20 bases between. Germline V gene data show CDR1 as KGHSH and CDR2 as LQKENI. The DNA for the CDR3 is TGTGCCAGCTCACCGCGAGCGGGGGCCGGTGGGGACACTGAAGCTTTCTTT. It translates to CASSPRAGAGGDTEAFF. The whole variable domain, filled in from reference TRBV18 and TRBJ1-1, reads NAGVMQNPRHLVRRRGQEARLRCSPMKGHSHVYWYRQLPEEGLKFMVYLQKENIIDESGMPKERFSAEFPKEGPSILRIQQVVRGDSAAYFCASSPRAGAGGDTEAFFGQGTRLTVV.

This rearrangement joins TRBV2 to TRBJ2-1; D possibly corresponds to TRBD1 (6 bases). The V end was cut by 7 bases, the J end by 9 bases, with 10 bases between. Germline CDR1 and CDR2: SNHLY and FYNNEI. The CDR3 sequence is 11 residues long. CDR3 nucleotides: TGTGCCAGCATGCAGGGGAGTGAGCAGTTCTTC. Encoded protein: CASMQGSEQFF.

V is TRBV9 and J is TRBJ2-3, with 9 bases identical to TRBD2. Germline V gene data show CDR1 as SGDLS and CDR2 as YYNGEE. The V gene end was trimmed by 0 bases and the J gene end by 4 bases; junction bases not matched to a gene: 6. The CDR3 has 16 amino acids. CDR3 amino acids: CASSVGVAGVADTQYF. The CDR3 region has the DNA TGTGCCAGCAGCGTAGGGGTAGCGGGGGTAGCAGATACGCAGTATTTT.

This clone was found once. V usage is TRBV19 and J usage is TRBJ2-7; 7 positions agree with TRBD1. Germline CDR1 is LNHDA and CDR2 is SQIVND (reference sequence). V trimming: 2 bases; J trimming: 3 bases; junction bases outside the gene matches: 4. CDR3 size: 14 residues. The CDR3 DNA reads TGTGCCAGTAGTATAACAGGGGCTAACTACGAGCAGTACTTC. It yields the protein CASSITGANYEQYF.

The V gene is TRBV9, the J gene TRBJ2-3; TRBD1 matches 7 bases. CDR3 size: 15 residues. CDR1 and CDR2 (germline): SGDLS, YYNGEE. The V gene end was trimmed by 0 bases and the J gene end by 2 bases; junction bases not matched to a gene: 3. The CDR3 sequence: CASSVAGQHTDTQYF. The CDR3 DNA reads TGTGCCAGCAGCGTAGCGGGACAGCACACAGATACGCAGTATTTT.

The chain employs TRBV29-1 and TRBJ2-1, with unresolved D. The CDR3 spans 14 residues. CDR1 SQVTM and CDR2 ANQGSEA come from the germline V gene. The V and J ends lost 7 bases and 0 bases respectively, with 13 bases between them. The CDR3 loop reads CSAVRESSYNEQFF. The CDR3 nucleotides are TGCAGCGCAGTCCGAGAAAGCTCCTACAATGAGCAGTTCTTC.

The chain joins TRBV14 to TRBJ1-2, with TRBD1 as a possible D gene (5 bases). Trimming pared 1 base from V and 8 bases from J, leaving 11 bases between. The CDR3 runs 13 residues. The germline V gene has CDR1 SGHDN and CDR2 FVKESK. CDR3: CASSQGAGWGYTF. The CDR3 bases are TGTGCCAGCAGCCAAGGAGCAGGGTGGGGCTACACCTTC.

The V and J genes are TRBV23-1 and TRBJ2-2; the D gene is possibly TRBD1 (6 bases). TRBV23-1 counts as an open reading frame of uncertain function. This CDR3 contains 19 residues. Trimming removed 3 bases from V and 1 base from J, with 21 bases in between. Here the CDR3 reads CASSHPLRQGKKNTGELFF. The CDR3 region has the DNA TGCGCCAGCAGTCACCCATTAAGGCAGGGGAAAAAGAACACCGGGGAGCTGTTTTTT.

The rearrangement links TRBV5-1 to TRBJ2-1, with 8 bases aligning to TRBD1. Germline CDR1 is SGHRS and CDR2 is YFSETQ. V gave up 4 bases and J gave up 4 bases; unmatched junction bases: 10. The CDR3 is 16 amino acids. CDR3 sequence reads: CASSRTGTGAYNEQFF. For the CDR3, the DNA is TGCGCCAGCAGCAGAACCGGGACAGGAGCATACAATGAGCAGTTCTTC.

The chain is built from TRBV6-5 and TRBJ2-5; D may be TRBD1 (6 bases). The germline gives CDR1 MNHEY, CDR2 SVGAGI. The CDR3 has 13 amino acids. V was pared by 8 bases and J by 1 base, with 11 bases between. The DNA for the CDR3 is TGTGCCAGCGGAAGGGGGTTCCAAGAGACCCAGTACTTC. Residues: CASGRGFQETQYF.

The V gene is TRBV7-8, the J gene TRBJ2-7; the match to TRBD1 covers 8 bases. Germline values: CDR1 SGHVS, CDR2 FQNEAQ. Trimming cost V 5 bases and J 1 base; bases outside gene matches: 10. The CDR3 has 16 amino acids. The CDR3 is CASSATDRVTSYEQYV. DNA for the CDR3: TGTGCCAGCAGCGCGACGGACAGGGTCACGTCCTACGAGCAGTACGTC.

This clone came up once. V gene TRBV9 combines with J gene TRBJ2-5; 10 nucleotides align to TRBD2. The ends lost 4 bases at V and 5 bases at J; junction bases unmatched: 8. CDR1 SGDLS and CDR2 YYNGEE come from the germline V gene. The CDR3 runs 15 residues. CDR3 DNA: TGTGCCAGCAGCCCTAGCGGGGGCTCGAGGGAGACCCAGTACTTC. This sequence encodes CASSPSGGSRETQYF. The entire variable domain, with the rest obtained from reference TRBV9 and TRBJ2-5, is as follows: DSGVTQTPKHLITATGQRVTLRCSPRSGDLSVYWYQQSLDQGLQFLIQYYNGEERAKGNILERFSAQQFPDLHSELNLSSLELGDSALYFCASSPSGGSRETQYFGPGTRLLVL.

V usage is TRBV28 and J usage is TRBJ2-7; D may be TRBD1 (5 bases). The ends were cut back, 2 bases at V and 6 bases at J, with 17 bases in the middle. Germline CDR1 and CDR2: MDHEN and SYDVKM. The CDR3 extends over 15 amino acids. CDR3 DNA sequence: TGTGCCAGCAGTTTACTCCGCTCAGGGCACCCCGAGCAGTACTTC. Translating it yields CASSLLRSGHPEQYF.

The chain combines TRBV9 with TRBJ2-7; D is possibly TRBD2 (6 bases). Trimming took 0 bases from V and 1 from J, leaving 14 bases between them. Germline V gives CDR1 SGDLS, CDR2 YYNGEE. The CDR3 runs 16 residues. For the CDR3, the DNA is TGTGCCAGCAGCGTAGGGGGGGACGCGATGTCCTACGAGCAGTACTTC. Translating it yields CASSVGGDAMSYEQYF.

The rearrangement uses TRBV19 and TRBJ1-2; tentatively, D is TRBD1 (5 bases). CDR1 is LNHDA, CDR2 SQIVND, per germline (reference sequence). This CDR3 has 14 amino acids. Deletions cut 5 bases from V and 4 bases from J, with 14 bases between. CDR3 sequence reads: CASSSRQGLYGYTF. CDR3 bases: TGTGCCAGTAGTTCGAGGCAGGGCCTCTATGGCTACACCTTC.

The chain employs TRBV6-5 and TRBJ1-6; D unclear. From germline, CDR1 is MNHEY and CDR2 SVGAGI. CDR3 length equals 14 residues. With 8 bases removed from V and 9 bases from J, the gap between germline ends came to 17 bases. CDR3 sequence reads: CASGQAYSASPLHF. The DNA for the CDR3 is TGTGCCAGCGGGCAGGCTTACTCCGCTTCACCCCTCCACTTT.